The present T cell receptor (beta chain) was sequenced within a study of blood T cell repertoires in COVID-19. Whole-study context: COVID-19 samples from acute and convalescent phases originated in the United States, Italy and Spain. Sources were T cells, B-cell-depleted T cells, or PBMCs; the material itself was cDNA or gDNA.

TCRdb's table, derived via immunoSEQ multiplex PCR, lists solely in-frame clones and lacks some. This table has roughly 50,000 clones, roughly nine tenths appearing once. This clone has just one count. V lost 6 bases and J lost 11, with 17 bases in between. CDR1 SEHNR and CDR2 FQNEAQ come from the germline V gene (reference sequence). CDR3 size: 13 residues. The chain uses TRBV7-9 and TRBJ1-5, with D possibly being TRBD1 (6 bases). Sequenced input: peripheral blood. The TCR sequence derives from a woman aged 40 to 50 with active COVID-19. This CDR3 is CASSFGGNTAQHF. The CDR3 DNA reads TGTGCCAGCAGTTTTGGGGGCAATACGGCCCAGCATTTT. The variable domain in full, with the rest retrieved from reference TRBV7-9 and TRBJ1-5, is DTGVSQNPRHKITKRGQNVTFRCDPISEHNRLYWYRQTLGQGPEFLTYFQNEAQLEKSRLLSDRFSAERPKGSFSTLEIQRTEQGDSAMYLCASSFGGNTAQHFGDGTRLSIL.